This TCR beta chain was recovered during a study of cytomegalovirus exposure and HLA in healthy donors (dated by TCRdb to between 2016 and 2019). Context from the whole study: According to an earlier analysis of 587 of the donors, about 180 million T cells yielded 117 million unique TCR beta sequences and approximately 300 Gb of sequence data. Besides the first cohort of 500 to 700 subjects, a separate validation cohort made up of some 110 different subjects was used. Donor age, sex, ethnicity and CMV serostatus were collected together with the repertoire data. An earlier analysis of several hundred of the donors used high-throughput TCR beta sequencing to judge whether each TCR beta V gene segment behaved as functional or pseudogenic. Among 398 genotyped donors of the cohort, an average of approximately 240,000 unique TCR beta nucleotide sequences were sequenced per donor, approximately 20% of them non-productive. The study profiled the T cell repertoires of some 610 subjects by immunosequencing and related them to cytomegalovirus serostatus. Every discovery cohort repertoire had been produced on one sequencing platform. To predict cytomegalovirus infection status, the study brought together high-throughput TCR immunosequencing, statistical association of individual TCRs with disease status, and machine learning. Rather than drawing on any new phenotypic data, the later analysis identified candidate immune exposures from TCR beta sequences and the way those sequences occurred across donors. In a later analysis, previously published TCR beta repertoires from about 640 donors were re-analyzed and high-resolution HLA genotyping was added so that TCR occurrence patterns could be studied. The number of typed donors differed by locus: 629-630 for A, B, C, DRB1 and DQB1; 522 for DQA1; around 610 for DPA1; and around 450 for DPB1. HLA typing covered class I and class II loci at four-digit resolution. The genetic ancestry cluster associated with self-reported Caucasian donors included 81% of the roughly 390 genotyped donors. Because of strong linkage in the cohort, four to six DR-DQ haplotypes were treated as single units for association and clustering. The aim of the study was to test whether cataloging public T cell receptors could identify signatures of past pathogen exposure. An early release that covered 640 HLA-typed donors contained approximately 300 gigabases of sequencing data and tens of millions of unique TCR sequences. A later genetic analysis took genome-wide SNP genotypes for about three fifths of the 666 donors and used that subset as a discovery cohort.

Findings and caveats that apply to the study as a whole: Specific HLA alleles were associated with 15,000 to 20,000 TCR beta sequences at a false discovery rate of 0.05 in a later analysis. In a later analysis, the rate of TCR association differed among HLA loci, with DRB1 alleles having the most associated TCRs and HLA-C alleles having the fewest. In an earlier analysis of fewer than 750 of the donors, most TCR beta V segments were observed in productive rearrangements about 90% or about 30% of the time, broadly matching IMGT annotations. A later analysis reported that several top co-occurrence clusters appeared linked to parvovirus B19, influenza, CMV and Epstein-Barr virus. A further reported finding was that TCR beta sequences accurately predicted the HLA-A and HLA-B alleles for most subjects in the first cohort. Because counts were too low, some 16 rarely observed V segments, including chromosome 9 orphons, were excluded from the earlier analysis of 587 of the donors. A later genetic analysis associated a missense DCLRE1C variant with V-gene and J-gene trimming of TCR beta chains, and an independent cohort replicated the association. Correlated functional status among segregating V segments might be attributable to linkage disequilibrium, but an unknown experimental factor could not be ruled out. Most CMV-associated TCR beta chains appeared to be HLA-restricted in a later analysis, and the HLA associations seemed to be driven largely by CMV exposure. Strong co-occurrence of HLA alleles, especially DR and DQ, made assigning TCR associations to individual alleles difficult. According to a later genetic analysis, donors in an Asian-associated ancestry cluster had fewer N-insertions in productive TCRs than the approximately 650-donor mean. This cohort had only TCR beta chains sequenced, and the lack of alpha or paired-chain data limited which features could be detected. In the study, about 150 TCR beta chains were listed as associated with cytomegalovirus. A cluster of highly shared sequence variants was judged likely to represent a technical artifact of the sequencing pipeline. The classifier was reported to diagnose cytomegalovirus status with high specificity and sensitivity in both the original and validation cohorts. In a later analysis, HLA-associated TCR beta chains showed more clonal expansion and lower generation probabilities than non-associated chains that were equally common. It was suggested by the authors that the approach could potentially be generalized to other disease states and immunological phenotypes. In vitro tests confirmed that a few of the cytomegalovirus-associated TCR beta chains recognize cytomegalovirus antigens. Immune exposure information for the cohort was limited to CMV serostatus. While some public TCRs were present in many individuals, most TCR sequences turned up only very rarely across donors. The 87-base-pair reads could not distinguish some IMGT-functional V segments, including TRBV6-2 and TRBV6-3, so those segments were excluded. Because HLA typing was missing for some donors at each locus, association tests included only the typed subset. Presence/absence analyses assumed roughly uniform sequencing depth across donors, an assumption that may not hold.

The CDR3 holds 20 amino acids from the cysteine to the phenylalanine. Only CDR3 DNA is held: 60 bases, read in frame from base 1. Trimming leaves V shorter by 0 bases and J shorter by 0 bases, with the junction holding 6 bases beyond the gene matches. CDR1 and CDR2, looked up from the germline V gene, are LGHNA and YSLEER. The cohort was made up of under 800 healthy bone marrow donors. All cohort members were sampled while nominally healthy, although unrecorded immune exposures were likely present. The donor was CMV seronegative and was included in the group of about 350 seronegative cohort members. Every donor gave a peripheral blood sample, and the peripheral blood mononuclear cells from that sample were used for TCR beta sequencing. The Qiagen DNeasy Blood Extraction Kit was used to extract genomic DNA from the blood cell samples. About this clone itself: It has no known antigen specificity.

Receptor libraries were prepared by the immunoSEQ multiplex PCR assay. For the multiplex PCR, a mixture combining 60 forward primers for TCR Vbeta segments and 13 reverse primers for TCR Jbeta segments was used. A multiplex PCR assay on genomic DNA amplified the CDR3 region of rearranged TCR beta genes. The Illumina HiSeq System was used to sequence the amplified TCR beta libraries as 87-base-pair reads. The study's own analysis went as follows. In a later analysis, approximately 74 million unique TCR beta chains were counted across the roughly 610 repertoires, and roughly 11 million of these chains were shared by at least two donors. A nearest-neighbor algorithm error-corrected the raw reads and collapsed the reads into unique sequences, merging closely related sequences to remove PCR and sequencing errors. CDR3 sequences were aligned to IMGT reference sequences to assign V, D and J gene segments. For a sequence to be retained, a match of at least six nucleotides was required to both a V gene segment and a J gene segment. A rearrangement was called productive if the CDR3 had no stop codons and remained in frame with V and J, and every other rearrangement was called non-productive. Following IMGT convention, CDR3 was defined as the stretch from the second conserved V-encoded cysteine to the conserved J-encoded phenylalanine. The earlier analysis of more than 450 of the donors excluded sequences that lacked an unambiguous match to a single V gene segment. An earlier analysis of a few hundred of the donors classified V segments as functional when productive rearrangements were above 56.7% and as segregating when the standard deviation between donors was above 5%. A statistical classification framework was built to diagnose cytomegalovirus status from the catalog of TCR beta chain sequences. In a later analysis, TCR nucleotide sequences were compared against IMGT/GENE-DB human TR gene sequences so that V and J genes could be assigned. In a later analysis, CDR3 sequences and most-parsimonious VDJ recombination scenarios were assigned using the TCRdist pipeline. A later analysis defined each TCR beta chain by its CDR3 amino acid sequence plus V-gene family, and excluded reads lacking a unique V-gene family. As a way to deal with suspected cross-contamination and a sequencing artifact, a later analysis dropped 450 to 600 nucleotide sequences that were highly shared and had low generation probability. In a later analysis, a clonal expansion index was calculated for each public chain from normalized within-repertoire ranks of inferred template counts. A later analysis computed generation probabilities with a VDJ recombination model fitted to out-of-frame rearrangements, and checked the results against IGoR. In a later analysis, TCR-TCR, TCR-HLA and TCR-CMV co-occurrence was scored with hypergeometric tests, and a repertoire-size bias correction was applied to TCR pairs. To estimate false discovery rates, a later analysis permuted the HLA or CMV assignments 20 times. In a later analysis, co-occurring TCRs were grouped using DBSCAN, with TCRdist sequence similarity added in when clustering inside HLA-allele-positive subsets. Co-occurrence clustering excluded repertoires with fewer than 30,000 or more than 120,000 public chains, plus five with anomalous nucleotide sharing. This immuneACCESS table, as held by TCRdb, lists in-frame sequences with V and J called but not all clones. Of the missing ones, under half trace to an unresolved V gene in checked studies; the others have no known cause. V and J calls and clone size follow that table, whereas D and trimming were derived from the DNA. The sample table records some 75,000 clones. The ten largest clones add up to approximately 0.81% of the sample.

Sequencing used PBMCs. This clonotype originated in a boy under 18 in good health and CMV-seronegative. This chain joins TRBV4-3 to TRBJ2-2; 14 bases in the middle match TRBD2. The bases are TGCGCCAGCAGCCAAGATCTCGGACTAGCGGGAGGAGCGAACACCGGGGAGCTGTTTTTT. This is translated as CASSQDLGLAGGANTGELFF.